These 27 T cell receptor beta chains were all obtained from the same sample, sequenced in a study of early stage breast cancer tumors. TCRdb's table, derived via immunoSEQ multiplex PCR, lists solely in-frame clones and lacks some. Of tens of thousands of clones listed, approximately 84% are singletons. Input material: blood. These receptors came from a person aged 45 to 59 with breast cancer.

CDR3: CASSHTPGQGDLHYGYTF. The CDR3 coding sequence is TGCGCCAGCAGCCACACTCCGGGACAGGGGGACTTACACTATGGCTACACCTTC. This sequence joins TRBV4-1 and TRBJ1-2; TRBD1 aligns across 11 bases. Germline V gene data show CDR1 as MGHRA and CDR2 as YSYEKL. The ends lost 3 bases at V and 3 bases at J; junction bases unmatched: 12. This CDR3 comprises 18 residues.

The chain combines TRBV5-6 with TRBJ1-2, with 9 bases identical to TRBD1. This CDR3 is built from 18 residues. Germline V gene sequence: CDR1 SGHDT, CDR2 YYEEEE. Trimming at V came to 4 bases and at J to 2 bases, leaving 15 bases not matched to a gene. In nucleotides, the CDR3 is TGTGCCAGCAGCCCACCTCCGGGACAGGGACATCTAAACTATGGCTACACCTTC. Residues: CASSPPPGQGHLNYGYTF.

The chain uses TRBV6-6 and TRBJ2-2, with no clear D. CDR1 is MNHNY, CDR2 SVGAGI, per germline (reference sequence). The CDR3 sequence is 13 residues long. V was cut by 0 bases and J by 4 bases, with 3 bases left in between. This CDR3 is CASSYSRTGELFF. CDR3 nucleotides: TGTGCCAGCAGTTACTCCCGCACCGGGGAGCTGTTTTTT.

V is TRBV4-1 and J is TRBJ1-5, with TRBD1 matching over 7 bases. The germline V gene has CDR1 MGHRA and CDR2 YSYEKL. J was trimmed by 9 bases and V by 0 bases; bases with no gene match: 8. The CDR3 loop spans 15 amino acids. DNA for the CDR3: TGCGCCAGCAGCCAAGACCCAGGGGGTCTTTGGCCCCAGCATTTT. It encodes CASSQDPGGLWPQHF.

The rearrangement joins TRBV5-1 to TRBJ2-1; D ambiguous. V was trimmed by 7 bases and J by 0 bases, leaving 11 bases between them. The CDR3 contains 14 residues. Germline CDR1 SGHRS, CDR2 YFSETQ. CDR3 loop: CASREESSYNEQFF. CDR3 DNA: TGCGCCAGCCGAGAGGAGAGCTCCTACAATGAGCAGTTCTTC.

This chain joins TRBV18 and TRBJ2-2; TRBD2 matches at 7 bases. Germline CDR1 and CDR2: KGHSH and LQKENI. Unmatched junction bases numbered 3, after V lost 1 base and J lost 1 base. The CDR3 is 16 residues long. CDR3 amino acids: CASSPRASGNTGELFF. The CDR3 DNA is TGTGCCAGCTCACCACGGGCTAGCGGGAACACCGGGGAGCTGTTTTTT. Filled out from reference TRBV18 and TRBJ2-2, the complete variable domain reads NAGVMQNPRHLVRRRGQEARLRCSPMKGHSHVYWYRQLPEEGLKFMVYLQKENIIDESGMPKERFSAEFPKEGPSILRIQQVVRGDSAAYFCASSPRASGNTGELFFGEGSRLTVL.

The chain recombines TRBV5-1 with TRBJ2-3, with D possibly TRBD1 on 6 matching bases. CDR3 length: 18 residues. CDR1 is SGHRS and CDR2 is YFSETQ in the germline V gene. Trimming removed 4 bases at V and 1 base at J, with 22 bases between. DNA of the CDR3: TGCGCCAGCAGCGTGCGGACCTCGCAGGGGTCTCGCACAGATACGCAGTATTTT. Translated: CASSVRTSQGSRTDTQYF.

The chain has TRBV11-2 and TRBJ1-3, with D unresolved. Germline-derived CDR1 and CDR2 are SGHAT and FQNNGV. Trimming removed 0 bases at V and 0 bases at J, with 9 bases between. The CDR3 runs 16 residues. The DNA for the CDR3 is TGTGCCAGCAGCTTAGACCTGGATCGCTCTGGAAACACCATATATTTT. Encoded protein: CASSLDLDRSGNTIYF.

In nucleotides, the CDR3 is TGTGCCAGCAGCCCACCTGTGAGGGGGCACACCGGGGAGCTGTTTTTT. As protein: CASSPPVRGHTGELFF. This chain joins TRBV7-9 and TRBJ2-2, with 7 bases aligning to TRBD1. CDR3 length: 16 residues. The germline V gene encodes CDR1 SEHNR and CDR2 FQNEAQ (reference sequence). Unmatched junction bases numbered 9, after V lost 5 bases and J lost 3 bases.

This chain links TRBV5-4 with TRBJ2-5; D may be TRBD1 (6 bases). The CDR3 length is 15 residues. With 5 bases removed from V and 1 base from J, the gap between germline ends came to 15 bases. Germline CDR1 is SGHNT and CDR2 is YYREEE (reference sequence). The CDR3, as DNA: TGTGCCAGCAGAAGTATACAGGGACCCCAAGAGACCCAGTACTTC. Encoded protein: CASRSIQGPQETQYF.

This chain joins TRBV5-6 and TRBJ2-3; D possibly uses TRBD1 or TRBD2 (7 bases each). Germline V gives CDR1 SGHDT, CDR2 YYEEEE. The CDR3 extends over 15 amino acids. The ends were cut back, 5 bases at V and 2 bases at J, with 15 bases in the middle. The CDR3 nucleotides read TGTGCCAGCAGTCAGGGGGGGCGAGCCACAGATACGCAGTATTTT. This sequence encodes CASSQGGRATDTQYF.

This clone has a single count. The J gene is TRBJ1-2, the V gene TRBV5-1, with unresolved D. The CDR3 consists of 14 residues. V gave up 5 bases and J gave up 7 bases, with 18 bases separating them. Germline CDR1 reads SGHRS; CDR2 reads YFSETQ. CDR3 in amino acids: CASSTNIPGTGYTF. The CDR3 coding sequence is TGCGCCAGCAGTACGAATATCCCAGGAACTGGCTACACCTTC.

The chain recombines TRBV19 with TRBJ2-2, with D tentatively TRBD1 or TRBD2 (5 bases each). Trimming left V 9 bases short and J 1 base short, with 21 bases between. The CDR3 runs to 17 residues. Germline CDR1 and CDR2: LNHDA and SQIVND (reference sequence). CDR3 nucleotide sequence: TGTGCCAGCCCGACAAGGGTCGGGGCCCTGAACACCGGGGAGCTGTTTTTT. It yields the protein CASPTRVGALNTGELFF.

This sequence joins TRBV5-1 and TRBJ2-1; 10 positions agree with TRBD1. This CDR3 is 15 amino acids long. The V and J ends lost 4 bases and 4 bases, in that order; junction bases with no gene match: 5. Germline V CDR1 and CDR2: SGHRS, YFSETQ. The CDR3 DNA reads TGCGCCAGCAGCGGACTGGACAGGGGGTACAATGAGCAGTTCTTC. It yields the protein CASSGLDRGYNEQFF.

For this clone: The junction does not match germline at one end; this may be a read error. The CDR3 protein is CASSQGGGYYGYTF. CDR3 DNA: TGCGCCAGCAGTCAAGGTGGTGGATACTATGGCTACACCTTC. The gene calls are TRBV4-1 and TRBJ1-2; D remains unclear. Germline lookup yields CDR1 MGHRA and CDR2 YSYEKL. This CDR3 has 14 amino acids.

The rearrangement joins TRBV28 to TRBJ1-6, with TRBD1 as a possible D gene (5 bases). This CDR3 has 13 residues. The V gene's germline CDR1 is MDHEN and CDR2 SYDVKM. Trimming shortened V by 6 bases and J by 9 bases, and 12 bases separated the two germline ends. For the CDR3, the DNA is TGTGCCAGCAGGGGGGAGTTACGTTCACCCCTCCACTTT. It is translated as CASRGELRSPLHF. The whole variable domain, remainder taken from reference TRBV28 and TRBJ1-6, is DVKVTQSSRYLVKRTGEKVFLECVQDMDHENMFWYRQDPGLGLRLIYFSYDVKMKEKGDIPEGYSVSREKKERFSLILESASTNQTSMYLCASRGELRSPLHFGNGTRLTVT.

The chain recombines TRBV2 with TRBJ1-2; 8 bases align to TRBD1. Trimming removed 5 bases from V and 4 bases from J; junction bases left unmatched: 9. This CDR3 contains 15 residues. Looked up from germline, CDR1 is SNHLY and CDR2 is FYNNEI. CDR3 in amino acids: CASSPVAGGSYGYTF. The CDR3 bases are TGTGCCAGCAGTCCGGTCGCAGGGGGCAGCTATGGCTACACCTTC.

The rearrangement uses TRBV9 and TRBJ1-5, with D maybe TRBD1 (6 bases). The CDR3 loop spans 13 amino acids. Germline CDR1 and CDR2: SGDLS and YYNGEE. V was trimmed by 3 bases and J by 11 bases, leaving 15 bases between them. The CDR3 loop reads CASSAPGEGAQHF. DNA of the CDR3: TGTGCCAGCAGCGCACCAGGGGAAGGAGCCCAGCATTTT.

This clone was seen a handful of times. CDR3 nucleotide sequence: TGTGCCAGCAGTGACCTTTTGGGCGCTCAGACCTACGAGCAGTACTTC. It specifies CASSDLLGAQTYEQYF. The rearrangement uses TRBV6-1 and TRBJ2-7; D call uncertain. CDR1 is MNHNS, CDR2 SASEGT, per germline. Trimming removed 3 bases from V and 2 bases from J, with 17 bases in between. This CDR3 is 16 amino acids long.

The V and J genes are TRBV7-2 and TRBJ2-1; TRBD1 matches 8 bases. This CDR3 region has 16 residues. J gave up 3 bases and V 0 bases, and 4 bases lay outside the gene matches. The germline V gene encodes CDR1 SGHTA and CDR2 FQGNSA. CDR3 residues: CASSLAGTGLYNEQFF. The CDR3 DNA follows: TGTGCCAGCAGCTTAGCCGGGACAGGCCTCTACAATGAGCAGTTCTTC.

The chain employs TRBV5-6 and TRBJ2-3, with 7 bases that match TRBD2. The CDR3 runs 13 residues. CDR1 and CDR2 (germline): SGHDT, YYEEEE. V gave up 2 bases and J gave up 3 bases; unmatched junction bases: 0. The CDR3: CASSFSGTDTQYF. The CDR3 nucleotides are TGTGCCAGCAGCTTTAGCGGGACAGATACGCAGTATTTT.

The table lists this clone with a few counts. This chain joins TRBV4-2 and TRBJ2-7; a possible D gene is TRBD2 (6 bases). V was trimmed by 0 bases and J by 1 base, leaving 13 bases between them. The CDR3 extends over 16 amino acids. Germline CDR1 reads LGHNA; CDR2 reads YNFKEQ. CDR3 nucleotides: TGTGCCAGCAGCCAAGATACCGGCGGGGCATCCTACGAGCAGTACTTC. Its protein is CASSQDTGGASYEQYF.

This chain uses TRBV28 with TRBJ1-2; 7 bases fit TRBD1. The CDR3 runs to 13 residues. Germline CDR1 is MDHEN and CDR2 is SYDVKM. Trimming cost V 6 bases and J 8 bases; bases outside gene matches: 9. The CDR3 region is CASRQGTDLGYTF. The CDR3 DNA is TGTGCCAGCAGGCAAGGGACAGACCTGGGCTACACCTTC.

V is TRBV7-2 and J is TRBJ1-2; 8 bases map to TRBD1. J lost 10 bases, V lost 4 bases, and 17 bases had no gene match. The CDR3 has 16 amino acids. Germline V gene lookup returns CDR1 SGHTA and CDR2 FQGNSA. CDR3 sequence: CASSSAISGGAVDYTF. The CDR3 DNA sequence: TGTGCCAGCAGCTCGGCAATTTCAGGGGGCGCGGTCGACTACACCTTC.

The V gene is TRBV9, the J gene TRBJ1-1; D unclear. Germline lookup yields CDR1 SGDLS and CDR2 YYNGEE. Deletions cut 1 base from V and 4 bases from J, with 11 bases between. The CDR3 has 14 residues. The chain's CDR3 is CASSVQEASTEAFF. CDR3 in DNA: TGTGCCAGCAGCGTACAGGAAGCATCCACTGAAGCTTTCTTT.

V and J are TRBV15 and TRBJ2-2; 8 bases align to TRBD1. This CDR3 has 14 amino acids. Germline trimming cut 10 bases from V and 2 bases from J; bases unmatched to any gene: 6. Germline values: CDR1 LNHNV, CDR2 YYDKDF (reference sequence). This chain's CDR3 is CAISDRDNTGELFF. The CDR3, as DNA: TGTGCCATATCGGACAGGGATAACACCGGGGAGCTGTTTTTT.

V gene TRBV10-3 combines with J gene TRBJ2-3; 12 bases match TRBD2. The V segment lost 10 bases and the J segment 3 bases; nucleotides outside the gene matches: 11. Germline V gene data show CDR1 as ENHRY and CDR2 as SYGVKD. This CDR3 contains 16 residues. The CDR3: CATRALAGGSTDTQYF. CDR3 sequence (DNA): TGTGCCACCAGAGCACTAGCGGGAGGATCGACAGATACGCAGTATTTT.